Shown below are 25 T cell receptor beta chains from a single sample sequenced in a study of beta chain features in type 1 diabetes. Overall study results and limits: Shortening of TCRB CDR3s, moderate but significant, appeared in all four CD4+ subsets of Type 1 diabetes patients.

Expressed TCRB transcripts were sequenced because the entire RNA isolate underwent reverse transcription. The assay was immunoSEQ multiplex PCR, and TCRdb's table has in-frame clones only and misses some. The sample has about 650,000 clones, roughly 12% seen once. What these receptors recognize is not known. The sample consisted of naive CD4+ T cells from blood. These receptor sequences come from a man under 40 with type 1 diabetes.

The chain uses TRBV5-5 and TRBJ1-2; D is perhaps TRBD1 (6 bases). The CDR3 totals 15 residues. Germline CDR1 SGHKS, CDR2 YYEKEE (reference sequence). V was clipped by 3 bases and J by 3 bases, with 15 bases between them. CDR3: CASSSLGRGDYGYTF. DNA for the CDR3: TGTGCCAGCAGCTCACTGGGCAGGGGAGACTATGGCTACACCTTC.

This sequence joins TRBV7-2 and TRBJ2-1, with 7 bases that match TRBD2. Germline assignment: CDR1 SGHTA and CDR2 FQGNSA. The CDR3 runs 13 residues. V gave up 4 bases and J gave up 10 bases; unmatched junction bases: 7. CDR3 residues: CASSSRDYPEQFF. The CDR3 coding sequence is TGTGCCAGCAGCTCTAGGGACTACCCCGAGCAGTTCTTC. The complete variable domain, with remaining parts taken from reference TRBV7-2 and TRBJ2-1, reads GAGVSQSPSNKVTEKGKDVELRCDPISGHTALYWYRQSLGQGLEFLIYFQGNSAPDKSGLPSDRFSAERTGGSVSTLTIQRTQQEDSAVYLCASSSRDYPEQFFGPGTRLTVL.

The chain combines TRBV7-2 with TRBJ1-1; a weak D match, TRBD1 (5 bases). CDR3 length equals 13 residues. V was shortened by 3 bases and J by 6 bases, with 11 bases between the two germline ends. CDR1 and CDR2 from the germline V gene are SGHTA and FQGNSA. The CDR3 coding sequence is TGTGCCAGCAGCTTTACCAGGGACGCTGAAGCTTTCTTT. Its protein product is CASSFTRDAEAFF.

This clone occurred a few times. The V call is TRBV9, the J call TRBJ1-6; D ambiguous. This CDR3 spans 16 amino acids. Germline V lookup: CDR1 SGDLS, CDR2 YYNGEE. V was shortened by 0 bases and J by 10 bases, with 17 bases between the two germline ends. CDR3 nucleotide sequence: TGTGCCAGCAGCGTAGAGGGCAGTTCGGTCGGATCACCCCTCCACTTT. Amino acid sequence: CASSVEGSSVGSPLHF.

J is TRBJ1-1 and V is TRBV10-3; a weak D match, TRBD1 (6 bases). The V gene lost 6 bases and the J gene lost 0 bases, with 11 bases spanning the gap. The CDR3 is 14 residues long. Germline lookup yields CDR1 ENHRY and CDR2 SYGVKD. The chain's CDR3 is CAIRPGHMNTEAFF. The CDR3 coding sequence is TGTGCCATCAGGCCGGGACATATGAACACTGAAGCTTTCTTT.

The CDR3 sequence: CASSLGNEQYF. CDR3 DNA sequence: TGTGCCAGCAGTTTAGGTAACGAGCAGTACTTC. The chain uses TRBV27 and TRBJ2-7, with D unresolved. Trimming took off 2 bases at V and 5 bases at J, with 4 bases between the two ends. The V gene's germline CDR1 is MNHEY and CDR2 SMNVEV (reference sequence). CDR3 length equals 11 residues.

This clone occurred a few times. V usage is TRBV9 and J usage is TRBJ2-1; TRBD2 matches at 8 bases. This CDR3 is built from 14 residues. V shed 0 bases, J shed 8 bases, and the junction held 4 bases outside the gene matches. Germline V gives CDR1 SGDLS, CDR2 YYNGEE. The DNA of the CDR3 is TGTGCCAGCAGCGTAGGACATAGCGGGGATGAGCAGTTCTTC. Encoded protein: CASSVGHSGDEQFF.

This sequence joins TRBV29-1 and TRBJ2-5; 12 bases fit TRBD2. The CDR3 loop spans 15 amino acids. Looked up from germline, CDR1 is SQVTM and CDR2 is ANQGSEA. J lost 4 bases, V lost 4 bases, and 7 bases had no gene match. The CDR3 spells CSVGDTSGGLETQYF. The DNA for the CDR3 is TGCAGCGTTGGGGATACTAGCGGGGGGTTAGAGACCCAGTACTTC.

This clone has more than one count but fewer than ten. The J gene is TRBJ2-2, the V gene TRBV5-4; TRBD2 might be the D (6 bases). This CDR3 contains 13 residues. Trimming stripped 3 bases from V and 6 bases from J, with 9 bases between. CDR1 SGHNT and CDR2 YYREEE come from the germline V gene (reference sequence). The CDR3 DNA follows: TGTGCCAGCAGCTCCTGGAGGGCCGGGGAGCTGTTTTTT. This translates into CASSSWRAGELFF. The variable domain in full, with the rest retrieved from reference TRBV5-4 and TRBJ2-2, is ETGVTQSPTHLIKTRGQQVTLRCSSQSGHNTVSWYQQALGQGPQFIFQYYREEENGRGNFPPRFSGLQFPNYSSELNVNALELDDSALYLCASSSWRAGELFFGEGSRLTVL.

This clone was detected only a few times. The chain joins TRBV2 to TRBJ2-5; tentative D call: TRBD1 (6 bases). The V gene lost 6 bases and the J gene lost 7 bases, with 15 bases spanning the gap. Germline loops: CDR1 SNHLY, CDR2 FYNNEI. The CDR3 totals 13 residues. The CDR3 region is CASRGAAFGTQYF. Written as DNA, the CDR3 is TGTGCCAGCAGGGGGGCCGCATTCGGGACCCAGTACTTC. The complete variable domain, with remaining parts taken from reference TRBV2 and TRBJ2-5, reads EPEVTQTPSHQVTQMGQEVILRCVPISNHLYFYWYRQILGQKVEFLVSFYNNEISEKSEIFDDQFSVERPDGSNFTLKIRSTKLEDSAMYFCASRGAAFGTQYFGPGTRLLVL.

This rearrangement joins TRBV7-2 to TRBJ2-1; 8 positions agree with TRBD2. There are 14 residues in the CDR3. Germline V CDR1 and CDR2: SGHTA, FQGNSA. The V and J ends lost 9 bases and 7 bases, in that order; junction bases with no gene match: 11. CDR3 in amino acids: CASRRIAGTNEQFF. The CDR3 DNA follows: TGTGCCAGTCGCCGGATAGCGGGGACAAATGAGCAGTTCTTC.

In this sample, this clone turned up a few times. This sequence joins TRBV2 and TRBJ1-6; no firm D call. Germline CDR1 reads SNHLY; CDR2 reads FYNNEI. CDR3 length: 16 amino acids. Trimming removed 2 bases from V and 9 bases from J, with 17 bases in between. As DNA, the CDR3 is TGTGCCAGCAGTGAAAGGTACCCAGGAGGTAGTTCACCCCTCCACTTT. Translated, it gives CASSERYPGGSSPLHF.

This clone was found a few times. The V gene is TRBV25-1, the J gene TRBJ2-1; 9 bases are a match to TRBD2. V gave up 3 bases and J gave up 7 bases; unmatched junction bases: 7. The length of the CDR3 is 15 residues. CDR1 and CDR2 from the germline V gene are MGHDK and SYGVNS. CDR3: CASSDASRGGNEQFF. CDR3 in DNA: TGTGCCAGCAGTGATGCCTCGCGGGGGGGGAATGAGCAGTTCTTC. Filled out from reference TRBV25-1 and TRBJ2-1, the complete variable domain reads EADIYQTPRYLVIGTGKKITLECSQTMGHDKMYWYQQDPGMELHLIHYSYGVNSTEKGDLSSESTVSRIRTEHFPLTLESARPSHTSQYLCASSDASRGGNEQFFGPGTRLTVL.

This clone was observed a handful of times. This sequence joins TRBV4-3 and TRBJ2-1; D might be TRBD2 (5 bases). Germline lookup yields CDR1 LGHNA and CDR2 YSLEER. The CDR3 has 14 amino acids. V was cut by 3 bases and J by 6 bases, with 12 bases left in between. This chain's CDR3 is CASSQRSGSNEQFF. CDR3 nucleotide sequence: TGCGCCAGCAGCCAGAGGTCGGGGAGCAATGAGCAGTTCTTC.

This clone showed up just a few times. This rearrangement joins TRBV29-1 to TRBJ2-3; either TRBD1 or TRBD2 may supply D (6 bases each). The germline V gene encodes CDR1 SQVTM and CDR2 ANQGSEA. Trimming removed 7 bases at V and 2 bases at J, with 13 bases between. CDR3 length equals 13 residues. CDR3 in amino acids: CSAPGGLTDTQYF. The CDR3 bases are TGCAGCGCCCCCGGGGGCCTCACAGATACGCAGTATTTT.

The genes are TRBV7-9 and TRBJ1-4; no reliable D call. The germline V gene has CDR1 SEHNR and CDR2 FQNEAQ (reference sequence). The V end lost 2 bases, the J end lost 8 bases, and 12 bases lay between the germline ends. There are 14 residues in the CDR3. Here the CDR3 DNA reads TGTGCCAGCAGCTTATCCGGGGTTAGGGAAAAACTGTTTTTT. Its translation: CASSLSGVREKLFF.

This clone appeared a few times. The CDR3 spells CASSPGGGEGQPQHF. The CDR3 DNA follows: TGTGCCAGCAGCCCTGGGGGAGGGGAAGGACAGCCCCAGCATTTT. This rearrangement joins TRBV9 to TRBJ1-5; possibly TRBD1 for D (5 bases). The CDR3 loop spans 15 amino acids. From germline, CDR1 is SGDLS and CDR2 YYNGEE. V lost 4 bases, J lost 7 bases, and 18 bases lay in between.

The chain carries TRBV4-3 and TRBJ2-3; possibly TRBD1 for D (5 bases). CDR1 is LGHNA, CDR2 YSLEER, per germline. V was cut by 0 bases and J by 0 bases, with 7 bases left in between. The CDR3 runs to 15 residues. The CDR3 loop is CASSQDGASTDTQYF. For the CDR3, the DNA is TGCGCCAGCAGCCAAGATGGGGCCAGCACAGATACGCAGTATTTT.

The V and J genes are TRBV28 and TRBJ2-6; D is uncertain. This CDR3 has 14 amino acids. Germline V gives CDR1 MDHEN, CDR2 SYDVKM. Trimming removed 6 bases from V and 0 bases from J, with 6 bases in between. CDR3 region: CASSRPSGANVLTF. CDR3 sequence (DNA): TGTGCCAGCAGCCGTCCCTCTGGGGCCAACGTCCTGACTTTC.

This chain joins TRBV19 and TRBJ1-2; the D is unclear. Germline V gene lookup returns CDR1 LNHDA and CDR2 SQIVND (reference sequence). This CDR3 contains 12 residues. The V end lost 5 bases, the J end lost 3 bases, and 7 bases lay between the germline ends. CDR3 in DNA: TGTGCCAGTAGTTTCCAGGACTATGGCTACACCTTC. Translation gives CASSFQDYGYTF.

The chain couples TRBV5-8 to TRBJ1-1, with D maybe TRBD1 (5 bases). CDR1 and CDR2 (germline): SGHTS, YDEGEE. V lost 0 bases to trimming and J lost 11 bases, with 17 bases between them. The CDR3 contains 14 residues. CDR3 protein: CASSLALSGGSAFF. CDR3 DNA: TGTGCCAGCAGCTTGGCCCTTAGTGGGGGATCTGCTTTCTTT.

This clone has only a few counts. The CDR3 sequence is CSVEVGAGGPYEQYF. The CDR3 nucleotides are TGCAGCGTTGAAGTAGGGGCAGGGGGTCCCTACGAGCAGTACTTC. The chain couples TRBV29-1 to TRBJ2-7; 7 nucleotides match TRBD1. The trim removed 1 base at V and 2 bases at J, leaving 8 bases unmatched. CDR3 length: 15 amino acids. Germline V gene sequence: CDR1 SQVTM, CDR2 ANQGSEA.

This chain links TRBV6-5 with TRBJ1-1, with D unresolved. This CDR3 contains 15 residues. Trimming shortened V by 0 bases and J by 1 base, and 9 bases separated the two germline ends. CDR1 MNHEY and CDR2 SVGAGI come from the germline V gene. The CDR3 region is CASSYSGRKNTEAFF. The CDR3 DNA follows: TGTGCCAGCAGTTACTCAGGCAGAAAGAACACTGAAGCTTTCTTT.

This clone has more than one count but fewer than ten. The chain combines TRBV19 with TRBJ2-3, with a possible D match to TRBD2 (6 bases). Germline loops: CDR1 LNHDA, CDR2 SQIVND (reference sequence). CDR3 size: 16 residues. V lost 3 bases and J 1 base, leaving 14 bases between the germline ends. CDR3 coding DNA: TGTGCCAGTAGTATTGTGTGGGGAGGAGGCACAGATACGCAGTATTTT. It yields the protein CASSIVWGGGTDTQYF.

This clone turned up a few times. The rearrangement joins TRBV25-1 to TRBJ2-7; D is undetermined. The germline V and J ends were trimmed by 1 base and 1 base, with 5 bases remaining between them. CDR3 length: 13 amino acids. From germline, CDR1 is MGHDK and CDR2 SYGVNS. The CDR3 sequence: CASSESGSYEQYF. The CDR3 DNA is TGTGCCAGCAGTGAATCAGGTTCCTACGAGCAGTACTTC.